Listed below are T cell receptor beta chains from one sample, sequenced in a study of T cell repertoires in cytomegalovirus infection. TCRdb re-called the reads with MiXCR, one entry per CDR3 protein. The table shows 250,000 to 300,000 distinct CDR3 sequences, with about 26% occurring only once. Sequencing used PBMCs. These receptor sequences come from a human donor in good health (CMV status not recorded). Some clones in this sample may be carry-over from other donors' samples. Both conserved end residues are part of each CDR3. Each record gives: J gene, D gene, V gene, clone size, CDR3 DNA, CDR3 protein. The D gene is left open where the match is weak. Expanded clones get a size class; other rows say once, few or many, or leave the size out.

TRBJ1-3	-	TRBV18	few	TGTGCCAGCTCACAAAGCGGCAGTGGCCTCTCTGGAAACACCATATATTTT	CASSQSGSGLSGNTIYF
TRBJ2-2	-	TRBV28	-	TGTGCCAGCAGTTCACCGGGACACACGAACACCGGGGAGCTGTTTTTT	CASSSPGHTNTGELFF
TRBJ1-2	-	TRBV28	-	TGTGCCAGCAGTGCCGGGACACCTGATGGCTACACCTTC	CASSAGTPDGYTF
TRBJ2-7	TRBD1	TRBV12-3/TRBV12-4	many	TGTGCCAGCAGTTTAGGGACAGGGGGACCTCTTTACGAGCAGTACTTC	CASSLGTGGPLYEQYF
TRBJ2-7	-	TRBV6-4	-	TGTGCCACTGCCTCCGATGGGACCGGCGAGCAGTACTTC	CATASDGTGEQYF
TRBJ2-7	TRBD1	TRBV6-1	-	TGTGCCAGCAGTTCGACAGGGGGACCCTACGAGCAGTACTTC	CASSSTGGPYEQYF
TRBJ1-1	-	TRBV29-1	few	TGCAGCGTTGAACCCAGAGGTAGCACTGAAGCTTTCTTT	CSVEPRGSTEAFF
TRBJ2-7	TRBD1	TRBV28	few	TGTGCCAGCGCCTCCGGGACAGGGGGCTCCTACGAGCAGTACTTC	CASASGTGGSYEQYF
TRBJ1-3	TRBD1	TRBV7-2	many	TGTGCCAGCAGCCGGGACAGAAGTTCTGGAAACACCATATATTTT	CASSRDRSSGNTIYF
TRBJ1-5	-	TRBV7-9	few	TGTGCCAGCAGCTTCCGGACGGGTCAGCCCCAGCATTTT	CASSFRTGQPQHF
TRBJ1-4	-	TRBV3-1	-	TGTGCCAGCAGCCAAGGGCTAGAGCGCGGTTTTGAAAAACTGTTTTTT	CASSQGLERGFEKLFF
TRBJ1-5	-	TRBV7-2	many	TGTGCCAGCAGCTTAGCTAACGGTCAGCCCCAGCATTTT	CASSLANGQPQHF
TRBJ2-1	-	TRBV19	-	TGTGCCAGTAGTGCCTCGGGGGACGCCTACAATGAGCAGTTCTTC	CASSASGDAYNEQFF
TRBJ2-1	-	TRBV7-9	few	TGTGCCAGCAGCTTAGTACCGGATGAGCAGTTCTTC	CASSLVPDEQFF
TRBJ2-5	TRBD1	TRBV7-2	-	TGTGCCAGCAGCTTAGCAGCCGGGACAGAAGAGACCCAGTACTTC	CASSLAAGTEETQYF
TRBJ2-3	-	TRBV28	-	TGTGCCAGCAGCGACGGTCCGGTATATACGCAGTATTTT	CASSDGPVYTQYF
TRBJ2-5	TRBD1	TRBV2	few	TGTGCCAGCAGTGAATGGACAGGGGATGAGACCCAGTACTTC	CASSEWTGDETQYF
TRBJ2-5	-	TRBV6-8	-	TGTGCCAGCAGGTGGGGGTTTGCGGAGACCCAGTACTTC	CASRWGFAETQYF
TRBJ2-7	-	TRBV7-2	-	TGTGCCAGCAGCCAGAGCGGGACAGCCTCATCCTACGAGCAGTACTTC	CASSQSGTASSYEQYF
TRBJ1-2	TRBD1	TRBV7-8	many	TGTGCCAGCAGCGAACAGGGGGACTATGGCTACACCTTC	CASSEQGDYGYTF
TRBJ1-2	-	TRBV11-2	few	TGTGCCAGCAGCTTAGCGGCAGCGTATGGCTACACCTTC	CASSLAAAYGYTF
TRBJ1-1	TRBD1	TRBV28	few	TGTGCCAGCAGTTCCCCGACAGGGGCAGCTTTCTTT	CASSSPTGAAFF
TRBJ2-5	TRBD1	TRBV6-1	-	TGTGCCAGCAGTCGAAGGACAGGTTTCAAGAGGGAGACCCAGTACTTC	CASSRRTGFKRETQYF
TRBJ1-4	-	TRBV15	-	TGTGCCTCCTCTACAGGGATGAAAGAAAAACTGTTTTTT	CASSTGMKEKLFF
TRBJ1-3	-	TRBV18	once	TGTGCCAGCTCACCGGGAGACTTCTCTGGAAACACCATATATTTT	CASSPGDFSGNTIYF
TRBJ2-2	TRBD2	TRBV11-2	few	TGTGCCAGCAGCTCCACTAGCGGGAGTGCCGGGGAGCTGTTTTTT	CASSSTSGSAGELFF
TRBJ2-5	-	TRBV7-2	-	TGTGCCAGCAGCTCATGGGAGAGACAAGAGACCCAGTACTTC	CASSSWERQETQYF
TRBJ1-1	TRBD1	TRBV20-1	few	TGCAGTGCCCCCCATGACAGGGGAAGACCTGAAGCTTTCTTT	CSAPHDRGRPEAFF
TRBJ2-1	-	TRBV12-5	-	TGTGCTAGTGGTTCGGTGGTTGGCGGATCGAAGATCTTC	CASGSVVGGSKIF
TRBJ1-2	-	TRBV7-9	-	TGTGCCAGCAGCTTGCAATCTGGCCTCGATGGCTACACCTTC	CASSLQSGLDGYTF
TRBJ2-3	-	TRBV20-1	-	TGCAGTGCCAGGGCGTCGCGCACAGATACGCAGTATTTT	CSARASRTDTQYF
TRBJ2-1	-	TRBV11-2	few	TGTGCCAGCACCTATAGCTGGAGCTCCTACAATGAGCAGTTCTTC	CASTYSWSSYNEQFF
TRBJ1-2	-	TRBV6-2/TRBV6-3	-	TGTGCCAGCAGTTACTCTGGAAGCTATGGCTACACCTTC	CASSYSGSYGYTF
TRBJ2-1	TRBD2	TRBV7-6	many	TGTGCCAGCAGCCAAGGGGGACTAGCGGGACCTTCCTACAATGAGCAGTTCTTC	CASSQGGLAGPSYNEQFF
TRBJ1-4	-	TRBV7-2	many	TGTGCCAGCAGCTTAACGGGACACCCTGCAACTAATGAAAAACTGTTTTTT	CASSLTGHPATNEKLFF
TRBJ2-3	-	TRBV12-3/TRBV12-4	few	TGTGCCAGCAGTTTAGCGGCGACTGTAGATACGCAGTATTTT	CASSLAATVDTQYF
TRBJ1-5	-	TRBV4-3	-	TGCGCCAGCAGCCAAGATAGTCGGGGAAGTCAGCCCCAGCATTTT	CASSQDSRGSQPQHF